These 19 T cell receptor beta chains were all obtained from the same sample, sequenced in a study of OX40 agonist ivuxolimab in advanced cancers. Here immunoSEQ multiplex PCR was the method, and the copy in TCRdb shows in-frame clones only, minus some. The sample yields 45,000 to 60,000 clones, roughly 86% seen once. The specimen was CD4+ or CD8+ T cells sorted from blood, collected in a trial of the OX40 agonist ivuxolimab. The receptors derive from an adult with an advanced solid tumor such as melanoma, head and neck, liver or kidney cancer.

The chain is built from TRBV6-6 and TRBJ2-7; 7 positions match TRBD1. V dropped 8 bases and J dropped 1; count of bases not matched to a gene: 2. Germline V gene lookup returns CDR1 MNHNY and CDR2 SVGAGI (reference sequence). The CDR3 contains 12 residues. Written as DNA, the CDR3 is TGTGCCAGCCGACAGGGATCCTACGAGCAGTACTTC. It encodes CASRQGSYEQYF.

CDR3 nucleotides: TGTGCCAGCAGGAGACAGGGATTGGGCAATCAGCCCCAGCATTTT. Protein: CASRRQGLGNQPQHF. The rearrangement uses TRBV6-1 and TRBJ1-5, with TRBD1 matching 7 bases. The V gene end was trimmed by 6 bases and the J gene end by 2 bases; junction bases not matched to a gene: 7. Germline lookup yields CDR1 MNHNS and CDR2 SASEGT. The CDR3 has 15 amino acids.

The chain is built from TRBV2 and TRBJ2-5, with D tentatively TRBD2 (7 bases). Trimming took 6 bases from V and 1 from J, leaving 12 bases between them. Germline V gene data show CDR1 as SNHLY and CDR2 as FYNNEI. The CDR3 extends over 14 amino acids. CDR3 bases: TGTGCCAGCAGGGGGGGGACATTCCAAGAGACCCAGTACTTC. This encodes CASRGGTFQETQYF.

V is TRBV28 and J is TRBJ1-2; D not certain. Germline values: CDR1 MDHEN, CDR2 SYDVKM. V was trimmed by 3 bases and J by 10 bases, leaving 18 bases between them. The length of the CDR3 is 14 residues. CDR3 sequence (DNA): TGTGCCAGCAGTTTCGGGCAGGCCGGCGCGTTCTACACCTTC. This encodes CASSFGQAGAFYTF.

This chain links TRBV30 with TRBJ1-2; weak D call: TRBD1 (6 bases). Trimming took 0 bases from V and 8 from J, leaving 10 bases between them. Germline V gives CDR1 GTSNPN, CDR2 SVGIG (reference sequence). The CDR3 is 12 amino acids. The chain's CDR3 is CAWSVHRGGYTF. The CDR3 DNA is TGTGCCTGGAGTGTACATAGGGGGGGCTACACCTTC. Variable domain in full (rest from reference TRBV30 and TRBJ1-2): SQTIHQWPATLVQPVGSPLSLECTVEGTSNPNLYWYRQAAGRGLQLLFYSVGIGQISSEVPQNLSASRPQDRQFILSSKKLLLSDSGFYLCAWSVHRGGYTFGSGTRLTVV.

V is TRBV5-3 and J is TRBJ2-3, with D perhaps assigned TRBD1 or TRBD2 (6 bases each). TRBV5-3 is known as an ORF, though its function is uncertain. CDR3 length equals 21 residues. Trimming cost V 0 bases and J 2 bases, with 28 bases left between them. CDR3 sequence: CARSLGQDSFLAESNTDTQYF. Here the CDR3 DNA reads TGTGCCAGAAGCTTGGGACAGGATTCCTTCTTAGCGGAGAGTAACACAGATACGCAGTATTTT.

This chain links TRBV11-2 with TRBJ2-4; TRBD2 is a possible D gene (6 bases). Looked up from germline, CDR1 is SGHAT and CDR2 is FQNNGV. The CDR3 extends over 17 amino acids. V was pared by 7 bases and J by 0 bases, with 19 bases between. CDR3 protein: CASTPIRGILAKNIQYF. The CDR3 nucleotides are TGTGCCAGCACTCCCATTCGGGGGATTCTAGCCAAAAACATTCAGTACTTC.

The genes are TRBV4-3 and TRBJ1-2, with TRBD1 matching 9 bases. CDR3 length: 15 residues. Germline V lookup: CDR1 LGHNA, CDR2 YSLEER. With 4 bases clipped from V and 8 bases from J, the junction kept 11 bases outside the gene matches. CDR3 in amino acids: CASSPPGQGFEGYTF. CDR3 nucleotides: TGCGCCAGCAGCCCCCCTGGACAGGGGTTTGAGGGCTACACCTTC.

This clone was found once. The gene calls are TRBV27 and TRBJ2-6; TRBD1 matches at 10 bases. V lost 4 bases, J lost 2 bases, and 11 bases stayed unmatched. Per the germline V gene, CDR1 is MNHEY and CDR2 is SMNVEV (reference sequence). The length of the CDR3 is 19 residues. CDR3 residues: CASSSSGQGLRAGANVLTF. CDR3 coding DNA: TGTGCCAGCAGTTCCTCGGGACAGGGGCTAAGGGCTGGGGCCAACGTCCTGACTTTC.

The genes are TRBV30 and TRBJ1-4, with unresolved D. The germline gives CDR1 GTSNPN, CDR2 SVGIG (reference sequence). V shed 3 bases and J shed 3 bases, with 11 bases lying between them. The CDR3 covers 14 residues. CDR3 nucleotides: TGTGCCTGGAGCCGTGGGCATTCTAATGAAAAACTGTTTTTT. Encoded protein: CAWSRGHSNEKLFF.

The V and J genes are TRBV28 and TRBJ1-2, with D possibly TRBD1 on 5 matching bases. The V end lost 6 bases, the J end lost 4 bases, and 12 bases lay between the germline ends. Germline V gives CDR1 MDHEN, CDR2 SYDVKM. The CDR3 length is 13 residues. The chain's CDR3 is CASRPSGTYGYTF. The CDR3 DNA is TGTGCCAGCAGGCCGTCCGGGACCTATGGCTACACCTTC.

J is TRBJ1-5 and V is TRBV15, with D unresolved. CDR3 length: 16 residues. CDR1 is LNHNV, CDR2 YYDKDF, per germline (reference sequence). V dropped 0 bases and J dropped 1 base, with 10 bases sitting between them. CDR3 DNA: TGTGCCACCAGCAGAGATTATGCGGGAAGCAATCAGCCCCAGCATTTT. Translated: CATSRDYAGSNQPQHF.

The rearrangement uses TRBV2 and TRBJ2-7; D ambiguous. With 3 bases removed from V and 1 base from J, the gap between germline ends came to 13 bases. This CDR3 comprises 15 residues. Per germline, CDR1 SNHLY and CDR2 FYNNEI. The DNA of the CDR3 is TGTGCCAGCAGTGAGGTGCGGTTCCTATCCTACGAGCAGTACTTC. It yields the protein CASSEVRFLSYEQYF.

This clone has only one observation. The rearrangement uses TRBV9 and TRBJ2-5; weak D call: TRBD2 (5 bases). Germline loops: CDR1 SGDLS, CDR2 YYNGEE. There are 14 residues in the CDR3. V shed 4 bases and J shed 5 bases, with 15 bases lying between them. CDR3 loop: CASSPSSGTETQYF. CDR3 nucleotide sequence: TGTGCCAGCAGCCCCAGCTCGGGAACGGAGACCCAGTACTTC. Complete variable domain (other parts from reference TRBV9 and TRBJ2-5): DSGVTQTPKHLITATGQRVTLRCSPRSGDLSVYWYQQSLDQGLQFLIQYYNGEERAKGNILERFSAQQFPDLHSELNLSSLELGDSALYFCASSPSSGTETQYFGPGTRLLVL.

The chain uses TRBV6-5 and TRBJ1-2; D might be TRBD1 (5 bases). This CDR3 comprises 13 residues. CDR1 and CDR2 (germline): MNHEY, SVGAGI. Deletions cut 6 bases from V and 3 bases from J, with 11 bases between. CDR3 sequence: CASRPTVDYGYTF. In DNA, the CDR3 is TGTGCCAGCAGACCGACAGTTGACTATGGCTACACCTTC.

V usage is TRBV25-1 and J usage is TRBJ1-1; maybe TRBD1 (6 bases). The CDR3 extends over 14 amino acids. Germline values: CDR1 MGHDK, CDR2 SYGVNS. The V and J ends lost 6 bases and 1 base respectively, with 12 bases between them. The CDR3 region has the DNA TGTGCCAGCAGCTGGGGGGCTTCGAACACTGAAGCTTTCTTT. Protein sequence: CASSWGASNTEAFF. Looking up the rest from reference TRBV25-1 and TRBJ1-1 gives the full variable domain: EADIYQTPRYLVIGTGKKITLECSQTMGHDKMYWYQQDPGMELHLIHYSYGVNSTEKGDLSSESTVSRIRTEHFPLTLESARPSHTSQYLCASSWGASNTEAFFGQGTRLTVV.

This clone has a single count. The rearrangement uses TRBV28 and TRBJ2-7; D is uncertain. Germline V gene sequence: CDR1 MDHEN, CDR2 SYDVKM. The CDR3 spans 12 residues. Trimming took off 5 bases at V and 4 bases at J, with 9 bases between the two ends. CDR3 in amino acids: CASSPTQYEQYF. CDR3 in DNA: TGTGCCAGCAGTCCCACTCAATACGAGCAGTACTTC.

This chain joins TRBV10-3 and TRBJ2-3; 8 bases match TRBD2. Germline CDR1 ENHRY, CDR2 SYGVKD. The CDR3 has 18 residues. With 0 bases clipped from V and 4 bases from J, the junction kept 12 bases outside the gene matches. For the CDR3, the DNA is TGTGCCATCAGTGAGTCGGTACTAGCGGTCCCCGGTCCAGATACGCAGTATTTT. Its protein is CAISESVLAVPGPDTQYF.

The chain couples TRBV6-1 to TRBJ1-5; D possibly corresponds to TRBD1 (5 bases). Trimming shortened V by 7 bases and J by 11 bases, and 15 bases separated the two germline ends. CDR1 and CDR2 from the germline V gene are MNHNS and SASEGT. The CDR3 loop spans 12 amino acids. The CDR3 nucleotides read TGTGCCAGCACCCTCGACAGTACGTCCCAGCATTTT. Its translation: CASTLDSTSQHF.